This TCR beta chain was retrieved from a study of blood T cells in healthy people across ages. The germline gives CDR1 SGDLS, CDR2 YYNGEE. The CDR3 spans 14 residues. V was pared by 4 bases and J by 2 bases, with 13 bases between. Then a second PCR, running roughly 6 to 12 cycles, was carried out with a sample-barcoded 5' primer and a J-beta primer mix. Each CDR3 protein is one row after TCRdb ran MiXCR on the 5' RACE reads. The sample consists of around 500,000 distinct CDR3 sequences, around 48% of them appearing once. This chain joins TRBV9 and TRBJ2-7; TRBD1 is a possible D gene (6 bases). Sequencing used blood. The receptor's source is a man older than 75 in good health. The CDR3: CASSPGQIPYEQYF. The CDR3 DNA is TGTGCCAGCAGCCCGGGACAAATCCCCTACGAGCAGTACTTC.